The clone carrying this T cell receptor (beta chain) occurred many times. After removal of 0 bases from V and 3 bases from J, the junction contained 5 bases not matched to a gene. CDR3 length: 16 residues. CDR1 and CDR2 (germline): KGHSH, LQKENI. This sample stems from a study of human T cells and chemical hapten exposure. MiXCR, run by TCRdb on the RACE reads, gives a single entry per CDR3 protein. Counted here are 28,000 or so distinct CDR3 sequences, 4.5% to 7.5% occurring once; the ten biggest clones make up around 6%. Time point indicated: patch test 3, about 24 weeks after DPC sensitization. As for treatment: therapeutic diphenylcyclopropenone sensitization with weekly scalp DPC.

The chain joins TRBV18 to TRBJ2-1; 7 nucleotides line up with TRBD2. The starting material was whole blood, obtained in connection with sensitization to the hapten diphenylcyclopropenone (DPC). The origin of this receptor is a man in his thirties or forties with alopecia areata. Some clones in this sample may be carry-over from other donors' samples. The CDR3 protein is CASSPPGTTLYNEQFF. The CDR3 nucleotides read TGTGCCAGCTCACCACCGGGGACTACACTCTACAATGAGCAGTTCTTC.